This is a list of T cell receptor beta chains from one sample in a study of metastatic and nonmetastatic thyroid tumors. Through MiXCR, TCRdb re-clonotyped the PCR reads. The profile covers roughly 21,000 clones, with about 30% appearing a single time and 11% to 15% taken by the ten largest. The sequenced sample consisted of tumor tissue. Receptors originate from a male donor with papillary thyroid cancer or a benign thyroid nodule (not recorded which). Some clones in this sample may be carry-over from other donors' samples. Each CDR3 is given with its conserved first and last residue. Fields, in order: clone size, J gene, V gene, D gene, CDR3 protein, CDR3 DNA. D genes are given only for firm matches. Expanded clones are given a class, and other clones once, few, many or no size at all.

medium-sized TRBJ2-1 TRBV5-1 TRBD2 CASSAGGPTDEQFF TGCGCCAGCTCGGCGGGAGGGCCGACGGATGAGCAGTTCTTC
many TRBJ1-1 TRBV5-5 - CASSYTQNTEAFF TGTGCCAGCAGCTACACTCAGAACACTGAAGCTTTCTTT
few TRBJ1-1 TRBV27 - CASSITGLNTEAFF TGTGCCAGCAGTATAACCGGACTGAACACTGAAGCTTTCTTT
- TRBJ2-3 TRBV27 TRBD2 CASSSLAGADTQYF TGTGCCAGCAGTTCACTAGCGGGAGCAGATACGCAGTATTTT
medium-sized TRBJ2-7 TRBV20-1 - CSAREGTSEQYF TGCAGTGCTAGAGAGGGAACGTCCGAGCAGTACTTC
few TRBJ2-3 TRBV28 - CASVRGRVDTQYF TGTGCCAGCGTCCGGGGGCGAGTAGATACGCAGTATTTT
- TRBJ1-2 TRBV5-1 - CASSSTRTSNGYTF TGCGCCAGCAGCTCGACTCGTACCTCCAATGGCTACACCTTC
many TRBJ1-1 TRBV10-3 - CAIRQTGNTEAFF TGTGCCATCAGGCAGACAGGGAACACTGAAGCTTTCTTT
- TRBJ1-5 TRBV12-3/TRBV12-4 TRBD1 CASSSGQGENQPQHF TGTGCCAGCAGCTCTGGACAGGGAGAAAATCAGCCCCAGCATTTT
- TRBJ2-3 TRBV7-3 - CASSLSISTDTQYF TGTGCCAGCAGCTTAAGCATTAGCACAGATACGCAGTATTTT
many TRBJ1-2 TRBV5-4 TRBD1 CASSSPDRGFNYGYTF TGTGCCAGCAGCTCTCCCGACAGGGGTTTTAACTATGGCTACACCTTC
- TRBJ2-1 TRBV9 - CASGPGYGYNEQFF TGTGCCAGCGGCCCGGGATACGGCTACAATGAGCAGTTCTTC
few TRBJ1-2 TRBV2 - CASSESAKGYTF TGTGCCAGCAGTGAAAGCGCAAAGGGCTACACCTTC
few TRBJ2-5 TRBV6-1 - CASSEMAGAQDTQYF TGTGCCAGCAGTGAAATGGCAGGGGCCCAAGATACCCAGTACTTC
many TRBJ2-3 TRBV5-1 - CASSFALPLPGTDTQYF TGCGCCAGCAGCTTTGCTCTTCCCCTACCCGGCACAGATACGCAGTATTTT
- TRBJ1-1 TRBV20-1 - CSAPTGTAEAFF TGCAGTGCCCCAACAGGGACGGCTGAAGCTTTCTTT
few TRBJ2-7 TRBV30 - CAWTSARTYEQYF TGTGCCTGGACCTCCGCTAGGACCTACGAGCAGTACTTC
- TRBJ2-1 TRBV19 TRBD1 CASSIGVDRVEQFF TGTGCCAGTAGTATAGGGGTCGACAGGGTAGAGCAGTTCTTC
- TRBJ2-2 TRBV18 TRBD2 CASSPSSGGASTGELFF TGTGCCAGCTCACCGTCCAGCGGGGGGGCTTCCACCGGGGAGCTGTTTTTT
- TRBJ2-6 TRBV30 - CAWSEQGVSGANVLTF TGTGCCTGGAGTGAGCAGGGTGTATCTGGGGCCAACGTCCTGACTTTC
medium-sized TRBJ2-1 TRBV11-3 - CASSPKRGPYNEQFF TGTGCCAGCAGTCCAAAGAGAGGTCCCTACAATGAGCAGTTCTTC
- TRBJ1-6 TRBV30 - CALTEAPRNSPLHF TGTGCCTTGACCGAGGCGCCCCGAAATTCACCCCTCCACTTT
once TRBJ2-1 TRBV7-3 TRBD2 CASSLSPSGGYNEQFF TGTGCCAGCAGCTTAAGCCCTAGCGGGGGCTACAATGAGCAGTTCTTC
- TRBJ2-7 TRBV24-1 - CATSDYYLGHEWGEQYF TGTGCCACCAGTGACTACTATCTAGGACATGAATGGGGCGAGCAGTACTTC
few TRBJ2-1 TRBV28 - CASSLEGRFYNEQFF TGTGCCAGCAGTTTAGAGGGAAGGTTCTACAATGAGCAGTTCTTC
medium-sized TRBJ2-3 TRBV5-1 - CASSLRRGQSSTDTQYF TGCGCCAGCAGCTTGCGAAGGGGCCAGAGTTCGACAGATACGCAGTATTTT
many TRBJ1-5 TRBV28 TRBD1 CASSRDRTQPQHF TGTGCCAGCAGTAGGGACAGGACTCAGCCCCAGCATTTT
many TRBJ2-1 TRBV3-1 - CASAPARTSYNEQFF TGTGCCAGCGCACCGGCTCGGACATCCTACAATGAGCAGTTCTTC
- TRBJ2-1 TRBV27 - CASSFRGRNEQFF TGTGCCAGCAGTTTTCGGGGAAGGAATGAGCAGTTCTTC